This TCR beta chain was identified during a study of human T cells and chemical hapten exposure. Background on the study: Patch tests applied 0.01% DPC to the upper back and were scored after 6 days.

Unique molecular identifiers were affixed to discrete cDNA molecules within the library. TCRdb reprocessed the RACE reads via MiXCR and lists one record per CDR3 protein. The top ten clones hold roughly 1.5% of a sample with roughly 100,000 distinct CDR3 sequences, around 10% of them seen once. Trimming cost V 3 bases and J 6 bases; bases outside gene matches: 7. This CDR3 comprises 13 residues. Germline CDR1 DFQATT, CDR2 SNEGSKA (reference sequence). Time point indicated: pre-sensitization, week 0. Treatment in this sample: therapeutic diphenylcyclopropenone sensitization with weekly scalp DPC. At every patch-test visit, blood was drawn before the patch test was applied. The study drew its donors from alopecia patients who were 18 to 70 years old and suitable for DPC.

The genes are TRBV20-1 and TRBJ1-2; TRBD1 matches at 7 bases. The sequencing used whole blood, collected in connection with sensitization to the hapten diphenylcyclopropenone (DPC). This TCR was sampled from a woman aged 45-59 years with alopecia areata. Some clones in this sample may be carry-over from other donors' samples. The chain's CDR3 is CSARVTGTDGYTF. DNA of the CDR3: TGCAGTGCTAGGGTGACCGGGACAGATGGCTACACCTTC.